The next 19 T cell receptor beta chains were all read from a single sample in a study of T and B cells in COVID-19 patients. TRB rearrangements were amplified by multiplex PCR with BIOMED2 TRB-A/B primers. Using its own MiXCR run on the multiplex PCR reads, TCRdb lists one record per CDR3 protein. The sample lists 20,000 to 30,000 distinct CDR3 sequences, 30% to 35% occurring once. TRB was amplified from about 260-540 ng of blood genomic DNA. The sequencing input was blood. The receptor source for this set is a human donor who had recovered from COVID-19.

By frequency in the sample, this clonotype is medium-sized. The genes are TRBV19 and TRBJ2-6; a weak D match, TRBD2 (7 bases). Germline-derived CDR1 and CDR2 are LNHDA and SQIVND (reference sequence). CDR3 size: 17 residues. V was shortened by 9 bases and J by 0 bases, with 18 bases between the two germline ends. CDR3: CASNPKRGGSGANVLTF. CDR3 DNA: TGTGCCAGCAACCCAAAGAGGGGGGGCTCTGGGGCCAACGTCCTGACTTTC.

CDR3 nucleotide sequence: TGTGCCAGCAGGCCGCAGTCCGGGGCCAGACCGGAGCAGTTCTTC. It specifies CASRPQSGARPEQFF. The chain combines TRBV12-3 or TRBV12-4 with TRBJ2-1; D is possibly TRBD1 or TRBD2 (5 bases each). The CDR3 contains 15 residues. V dropped 6 bases and J dropped 10 bases, with 22 bases sitting between them.

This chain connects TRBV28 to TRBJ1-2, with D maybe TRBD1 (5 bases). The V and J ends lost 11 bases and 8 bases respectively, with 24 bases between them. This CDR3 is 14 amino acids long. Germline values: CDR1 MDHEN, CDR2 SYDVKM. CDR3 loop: CAWGTPGPPLGYTF. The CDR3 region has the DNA TGTGCCTGGGGAACTCCGGGACCGCCATTGGGCTACACCTTC.

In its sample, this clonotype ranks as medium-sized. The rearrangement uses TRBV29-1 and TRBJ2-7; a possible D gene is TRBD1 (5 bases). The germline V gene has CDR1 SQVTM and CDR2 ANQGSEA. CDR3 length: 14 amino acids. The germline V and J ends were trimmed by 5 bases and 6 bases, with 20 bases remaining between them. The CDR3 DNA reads TGCAGCGTTATTCTCGCGGAATCAGGGATCGAGCAGTACTTC. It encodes CSVILAESGIEQYF.

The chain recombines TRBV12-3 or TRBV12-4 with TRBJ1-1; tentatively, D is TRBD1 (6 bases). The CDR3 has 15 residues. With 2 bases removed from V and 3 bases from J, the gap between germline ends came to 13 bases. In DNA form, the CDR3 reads TGTGCCAGCAGTTTATCTCCAGGGGCCCACACTGAAGCTTTCTTT. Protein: CASSLSPGAHTEAFF.

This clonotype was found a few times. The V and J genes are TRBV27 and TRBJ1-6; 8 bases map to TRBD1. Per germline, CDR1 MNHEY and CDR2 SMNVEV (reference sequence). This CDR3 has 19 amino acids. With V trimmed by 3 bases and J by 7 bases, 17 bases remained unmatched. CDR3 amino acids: CASSFISGQGATRNSPLHF. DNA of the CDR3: TGTGCCAGCAGTTTCATCTCCGGACAGGGAGCAACTAGGAATTCACCCCTCCACTTT.

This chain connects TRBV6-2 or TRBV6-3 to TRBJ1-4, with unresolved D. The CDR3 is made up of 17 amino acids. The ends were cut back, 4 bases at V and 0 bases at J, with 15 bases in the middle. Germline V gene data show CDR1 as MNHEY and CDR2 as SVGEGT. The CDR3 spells CASSFPALEATNEKLFF. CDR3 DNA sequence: TGTGCCAGCAGTTTTCCGGCCTTGGAAGCAACTAATGAAAAACTGTTTTTT.

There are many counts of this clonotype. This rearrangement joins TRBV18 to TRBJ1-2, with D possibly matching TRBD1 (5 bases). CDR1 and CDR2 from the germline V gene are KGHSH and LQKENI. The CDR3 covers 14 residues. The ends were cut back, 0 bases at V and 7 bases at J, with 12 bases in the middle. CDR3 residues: CASSPPVAGSGYTF. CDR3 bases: TGTGCCAGCTCACCACCGGTAGCAGGGTCTGGCTACACCTTC.

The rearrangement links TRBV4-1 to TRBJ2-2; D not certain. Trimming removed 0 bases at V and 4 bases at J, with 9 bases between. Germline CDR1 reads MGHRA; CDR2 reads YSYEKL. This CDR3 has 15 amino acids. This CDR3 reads CASSQERWATGELFF. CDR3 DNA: TGCGCCAGCAGCCAAGAAAGATGGGCCACCGGGGAGCTGTTTTTT.

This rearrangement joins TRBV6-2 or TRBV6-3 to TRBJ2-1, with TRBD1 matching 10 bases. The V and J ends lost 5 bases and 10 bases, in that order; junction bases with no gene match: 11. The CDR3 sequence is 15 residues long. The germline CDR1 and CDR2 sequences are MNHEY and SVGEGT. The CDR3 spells CASSDDRGQPYEQFF. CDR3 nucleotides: TGTGCCAGCAGTGACGACAGGGGGCAACCCTACGAGCAGTTCTTC.

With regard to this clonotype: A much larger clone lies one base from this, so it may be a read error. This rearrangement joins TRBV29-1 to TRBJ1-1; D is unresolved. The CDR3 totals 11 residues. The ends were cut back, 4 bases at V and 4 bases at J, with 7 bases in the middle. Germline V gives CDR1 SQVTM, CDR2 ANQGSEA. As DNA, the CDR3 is TGCAGCGTTGTTTCGGGCACTGAAGCTTTCTTT. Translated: CSVVSGTEAFF.

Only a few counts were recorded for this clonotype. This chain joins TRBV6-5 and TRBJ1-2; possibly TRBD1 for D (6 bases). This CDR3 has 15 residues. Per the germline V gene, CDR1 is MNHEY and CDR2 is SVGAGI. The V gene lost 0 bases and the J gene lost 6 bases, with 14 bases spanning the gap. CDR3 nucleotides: TGTGCCAGCAGTTACTCGGGCGGGGGCGTGAATGGCTACACCTTC. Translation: CASSYSGGGVNGYTF.

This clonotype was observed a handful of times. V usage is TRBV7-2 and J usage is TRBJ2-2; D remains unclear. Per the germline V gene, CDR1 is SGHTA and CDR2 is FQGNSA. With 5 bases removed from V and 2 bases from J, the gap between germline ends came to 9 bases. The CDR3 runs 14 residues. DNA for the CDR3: TGTGCCAGCAGCCCCGGGCCTAACACCGGGGAGCTGTTTTTT. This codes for CASSPGPNTGELFF. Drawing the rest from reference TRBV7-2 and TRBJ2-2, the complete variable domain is GAGVSQSPSNKVTEKGKDVELRCDPISGHTALYWYRQSLGQGLEFLIYFQGNSAPDKSGLPSDRFSAERTGGSVSTLTIQRTQQEDSAVYLCASSPGPNTGELFFGEGSRLTVL.

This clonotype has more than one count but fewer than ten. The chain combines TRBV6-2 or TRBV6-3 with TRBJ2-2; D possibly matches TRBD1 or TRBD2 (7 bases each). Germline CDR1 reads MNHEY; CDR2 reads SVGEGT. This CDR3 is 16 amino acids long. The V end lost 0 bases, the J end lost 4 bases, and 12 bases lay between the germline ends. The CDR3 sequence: CASSYSKRDSTGELFF. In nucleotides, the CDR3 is TGTGCCAGCAGTTACTCTAAGCGGGACAGCACCGGGGAGCTGTTTTTT.

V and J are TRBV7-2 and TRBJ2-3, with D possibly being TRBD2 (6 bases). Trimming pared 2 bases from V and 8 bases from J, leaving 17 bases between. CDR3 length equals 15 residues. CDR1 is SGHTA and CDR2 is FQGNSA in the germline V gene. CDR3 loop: CASSLISGTPGTQYF. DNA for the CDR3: TGTGCCAGCAGCTTAATTAGCGGCACGCCTGGTACGCAGTATTTT. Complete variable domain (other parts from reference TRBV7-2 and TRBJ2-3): GAGVSQSPSNKVTEKGKDVELRCDPISGHTALYWYRQSLGQGLEFLIYFQGNSAPDKSGLPSDRFSAERTGGSVSTLTIQRTQQEDSAVYLCASSLISGTPGTQYFGPGTRLTVL.

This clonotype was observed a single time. CDR3 loop: CASTQGGERGKKFF. As DNA, the CDR3 is TGTGCCAGCACCCAGGGGGGCGAGCGGGGTAAGAAGTTCTTC. V gene TRBV7-2 combines with J gene TRBJ2-1; perhaps D is TRBD1 or TRBD2 (7 bases each). The germline V and J ends were trimmed by 7 bases and 14 bases, with 24 bases remaining between them. The CDR3 spans 14 residues. The V gene's germline CDR1 is SGHTA and CDR2 FQGNSA. Full variable domain (remainder filled in from reference TRBV7-2 and TRBJ2-1): GAGVSQSPSNKVTEKGKDVELRCDPISGHTALYWYRQSLGQGLEFLIYFQGNSAPDKSGLPSDRFSAERTGGSVSTLTIQRTQQEDSAVYLCASTQGGERGKKFFGPGTRLTVL.

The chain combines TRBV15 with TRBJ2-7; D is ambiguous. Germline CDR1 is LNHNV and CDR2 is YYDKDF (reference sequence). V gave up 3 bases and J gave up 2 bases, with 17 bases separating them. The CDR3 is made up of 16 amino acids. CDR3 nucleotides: TGTGCCACCAGCAGGGACCTAGAGACCCCAACCTACGAGCAGTACTTC. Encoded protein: CATSRDLETPTYEQYF.

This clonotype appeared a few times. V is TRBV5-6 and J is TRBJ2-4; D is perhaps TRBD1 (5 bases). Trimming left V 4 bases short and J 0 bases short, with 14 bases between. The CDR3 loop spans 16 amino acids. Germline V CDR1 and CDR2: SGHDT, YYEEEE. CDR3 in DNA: TGTGCCAGCAGCGTAGATCAGGGATTAGCCAAAAACATTCAGTACTTC. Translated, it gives CASSVDQGLAKNIQYF.

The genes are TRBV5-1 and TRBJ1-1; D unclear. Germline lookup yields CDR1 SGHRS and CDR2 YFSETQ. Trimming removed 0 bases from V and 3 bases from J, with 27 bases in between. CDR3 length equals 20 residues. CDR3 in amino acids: CASSLGARADRPVYDTEAFF. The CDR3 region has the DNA TGCGCCAGCAGCTTGGGGGCGAGGGCCGACCGGCCGGTGTATGACACTGAAGCTTTCTTT. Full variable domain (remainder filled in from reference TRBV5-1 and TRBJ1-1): KAGVTQTPRYLIKTRGQQVTLSCSPISGHRSVSWYQQTPGQGLQFLFEYFSETQRNKGNFPGRFSGRQFSNSRSEMNVSTLELGDSALYLCASSLGARADRPVYDTEAFFGQGTRLTVV.